The entry that follows covers one T cell receptor (beta chain) sequence. Original handling: Amplified reference gene primers provided the basis for estimating nucleated cell counts. Assay used: immunoSEQ multiplex PCR; TCRdb lists only in-frame clones, some missing. That table gives V, J and clone size, and the DNA gave D and trimming. This table has 40,000 or so clones, 85% appearing once. The data originate from a study of blood T cell repertoires in COVID-19. Study as a whole: Samples representing acute and convalescent COVID-19 were sourced from the United States, Italy and Spain. The analysed material was cDNA or gDNA that came from T cells, B-cell-depleted T cells, or PBMCs.

J gave up 8 bases and V 5 bases, and 9 bases lay outside the gene matches. Germline loops: CDR1 LNHDA, CDR2 SQIVND (reference sequence). This CDR3 has 15 amino acids. This TCR was sampled from a man aged 50 to 59 with active COVID-19. Sequencing input: peripheral blood. The rearrangement joins TRBV19 to TRBJ1-6; 7 positions match TRBD1. CDR3 residues: CASSPPRDSHSPLHF. The CDR3, as DNA: TGTGCCAGTAGTCCCCCCCGGGACAGTCATTCACCCCTCCACTTT.